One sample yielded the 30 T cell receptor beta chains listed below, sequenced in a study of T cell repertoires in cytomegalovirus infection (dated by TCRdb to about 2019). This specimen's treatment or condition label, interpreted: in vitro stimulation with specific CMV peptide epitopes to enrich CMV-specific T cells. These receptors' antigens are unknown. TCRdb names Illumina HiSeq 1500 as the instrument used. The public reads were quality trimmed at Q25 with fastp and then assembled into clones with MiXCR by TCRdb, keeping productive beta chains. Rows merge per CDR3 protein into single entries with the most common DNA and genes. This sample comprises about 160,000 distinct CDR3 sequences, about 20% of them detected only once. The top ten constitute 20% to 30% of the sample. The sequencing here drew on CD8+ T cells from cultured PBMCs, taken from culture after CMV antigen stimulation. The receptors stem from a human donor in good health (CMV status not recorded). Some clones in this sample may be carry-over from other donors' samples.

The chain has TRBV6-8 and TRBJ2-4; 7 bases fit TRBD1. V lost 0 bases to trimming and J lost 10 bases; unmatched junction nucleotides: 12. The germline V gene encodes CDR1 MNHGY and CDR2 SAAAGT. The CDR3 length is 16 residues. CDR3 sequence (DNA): TGTGCCAGCAGTTACTCGGGCCCTGACAGGGCGGAAATTCAGTACTTC. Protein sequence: CASSYSGPDRAEIQYF.

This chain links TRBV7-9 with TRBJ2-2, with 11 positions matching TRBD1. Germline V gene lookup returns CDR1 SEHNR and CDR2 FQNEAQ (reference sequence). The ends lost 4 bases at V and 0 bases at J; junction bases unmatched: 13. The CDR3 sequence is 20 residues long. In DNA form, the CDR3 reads TGTGCCAGCAGCTCGAATAGGCTTGGGACAGGGGGTCCGAACACCGGGGAGCTGTTTTTT. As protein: CASSSNRLGTGGPNTGELFF.

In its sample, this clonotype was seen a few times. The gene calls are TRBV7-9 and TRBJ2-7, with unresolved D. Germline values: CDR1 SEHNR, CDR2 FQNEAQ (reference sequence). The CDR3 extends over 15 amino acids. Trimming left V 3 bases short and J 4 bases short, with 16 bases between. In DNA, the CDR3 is TGTGCCAGCAGCTTCTTGGATGGCGCTAATTACGAGCAGTACTTC. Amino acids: CASSFLDGANYEQYF.

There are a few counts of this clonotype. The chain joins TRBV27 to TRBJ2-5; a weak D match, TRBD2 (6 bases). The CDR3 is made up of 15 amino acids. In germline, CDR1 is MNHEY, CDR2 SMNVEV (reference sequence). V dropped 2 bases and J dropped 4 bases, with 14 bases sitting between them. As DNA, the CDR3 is TGTGCCAGCAGTTTAAGCGGGTTGAGTGGAGAGACCCAGTACTTC. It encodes CASSLSGLSGETQYF.

The CDR3: CASSQDVGAGNTIYF. DNA of the CDR3: TGTGCCAGCAGCCAAGATGTGGGGGCTGGAAACACCATATATTTT. The gene calls are TRBV3-1 and TRBJ1-3, with D possibly matching TRBD1 (5 bases). The CDR3 totals 15 residues. Germline CDR1 and CDR2: LGHDT and YNNKEL (reference sequence). Trimming pared 0 bases from V and 2 bases from J, leaving 8 bases between.

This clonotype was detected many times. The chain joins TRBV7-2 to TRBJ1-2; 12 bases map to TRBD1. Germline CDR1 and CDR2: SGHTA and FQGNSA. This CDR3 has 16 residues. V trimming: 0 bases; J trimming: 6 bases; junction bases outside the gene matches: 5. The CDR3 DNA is TGTGCCAGCAGCTTAGCTACGGGACAGGGGGCGGATGGCTACACCTTC. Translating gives CASSLATGQGADGYTF.

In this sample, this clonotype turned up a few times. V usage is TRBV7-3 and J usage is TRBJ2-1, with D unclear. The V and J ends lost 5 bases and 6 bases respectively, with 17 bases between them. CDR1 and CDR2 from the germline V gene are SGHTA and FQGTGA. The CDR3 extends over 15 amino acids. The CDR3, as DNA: TGTGCCAGCAGCCCAATGGGCGGTAACGTCAATGAGCAGTTCTTC. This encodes CASSPMGGNVNEQFF.

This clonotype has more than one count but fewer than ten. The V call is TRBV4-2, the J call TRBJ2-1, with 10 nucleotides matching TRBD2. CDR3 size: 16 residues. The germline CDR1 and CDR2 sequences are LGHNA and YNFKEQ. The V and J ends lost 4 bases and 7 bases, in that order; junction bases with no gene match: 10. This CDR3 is CASSPSTLAGLNEQFF. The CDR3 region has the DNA TGTGCCAGCAGCCCGAGTACACTAGCGGGGCTAAATGAGCAGTTCTTC.

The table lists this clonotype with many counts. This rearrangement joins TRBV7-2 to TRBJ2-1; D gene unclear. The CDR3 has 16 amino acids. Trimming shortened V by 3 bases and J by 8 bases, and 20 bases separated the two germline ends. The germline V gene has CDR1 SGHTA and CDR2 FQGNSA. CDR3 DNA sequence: TGTGCCAGCAGCTTCTTACCGGGCCTATACGGCTATGAGCAGTTCTTC. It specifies CASSFLPGLYGYEQFF.

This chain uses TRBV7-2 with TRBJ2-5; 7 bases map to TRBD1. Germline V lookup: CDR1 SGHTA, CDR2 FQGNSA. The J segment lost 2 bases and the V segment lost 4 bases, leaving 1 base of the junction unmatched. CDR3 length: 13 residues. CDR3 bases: TGTGCCAGCAGCTCGGGACAGCAAGAGACCCAGTACTTC. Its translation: CASSSGQQETQYF.

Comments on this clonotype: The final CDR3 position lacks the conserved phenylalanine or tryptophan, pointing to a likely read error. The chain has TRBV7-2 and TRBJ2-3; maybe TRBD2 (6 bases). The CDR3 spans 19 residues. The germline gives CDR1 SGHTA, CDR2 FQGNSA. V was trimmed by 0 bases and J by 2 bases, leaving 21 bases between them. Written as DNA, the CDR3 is TGTGCCAGCAGCTTAGCAGTTGGAGGGCAAAACTTCAACACAGATACGCAGTATTTA. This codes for CASSLAVGGQNFNTDTQYL.

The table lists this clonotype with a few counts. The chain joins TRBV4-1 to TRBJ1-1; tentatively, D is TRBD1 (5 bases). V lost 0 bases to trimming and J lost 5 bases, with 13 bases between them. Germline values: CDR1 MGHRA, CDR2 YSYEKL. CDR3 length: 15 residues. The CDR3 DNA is TGCGCCAGCAGCCAAGAATCAGGGTTTGGGACTGAAGCTTTCTTT. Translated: CASSQESGFGTEAFF.

CDR3 residues: CASSYMATGWDGELFF. CDR3 nucleotide sequence: TGTGCCAGCAGTTACATGGCAACAGGGTGGGACGGGGAGCTGTTTTTT. The chain uses TRBV6-5 and TRBJ2-2, with a weak D call TRBD1 (6 bases). Trimming cost V 2 bases and J 7 bases, with 17 bases left between them. CDR1 and CDR2 from the germline V gene are MNHEY and SVGAGI. The CDR3 loop spans 16 amino acids.

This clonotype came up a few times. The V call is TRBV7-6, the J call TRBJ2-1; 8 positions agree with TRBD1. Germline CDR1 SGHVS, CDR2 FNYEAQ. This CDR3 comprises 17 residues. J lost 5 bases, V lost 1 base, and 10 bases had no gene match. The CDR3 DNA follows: TGTGCCAGCAGCTTAGTCCCTTTAGCGGACAGGGACAATGAGCAGTTCTTC. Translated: CASSLVPLADRDNEQFF.

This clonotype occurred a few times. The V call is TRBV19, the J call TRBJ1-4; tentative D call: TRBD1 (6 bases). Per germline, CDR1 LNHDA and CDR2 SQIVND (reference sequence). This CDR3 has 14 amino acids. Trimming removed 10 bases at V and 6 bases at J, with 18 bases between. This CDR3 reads CATLTGTSHEKLFF. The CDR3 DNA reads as TGTGCCACCCTCACGGGGACATCTCATGAAAAACTGTTTTTT.

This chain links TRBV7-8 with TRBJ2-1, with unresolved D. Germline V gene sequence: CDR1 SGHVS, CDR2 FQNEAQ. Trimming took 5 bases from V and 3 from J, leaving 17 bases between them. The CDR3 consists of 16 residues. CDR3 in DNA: TGTGCCAGCAGCCGAGGATCTCAGACGGTCTACAATGAGCAGTTCTTC. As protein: CASSRGSQTVYNEQFF.

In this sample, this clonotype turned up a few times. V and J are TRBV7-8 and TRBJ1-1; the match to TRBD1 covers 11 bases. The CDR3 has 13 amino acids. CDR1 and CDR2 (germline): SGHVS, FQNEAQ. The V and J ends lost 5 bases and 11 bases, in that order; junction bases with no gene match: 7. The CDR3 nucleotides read TGTGCCAGCAGCGACTTAGGACAGGGGGCTGCTTTCTTT. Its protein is CASSDLGQGAAFF.

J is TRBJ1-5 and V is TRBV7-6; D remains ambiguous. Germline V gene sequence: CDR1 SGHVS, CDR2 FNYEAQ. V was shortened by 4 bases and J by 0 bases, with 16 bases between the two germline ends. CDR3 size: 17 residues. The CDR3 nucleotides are TGTGCCAGCAGCTCGGCGTCAGCCCCGTATAGCAATCAGCCCCAGCATTTT. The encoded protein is CASSSASAPYSNQPQHF.

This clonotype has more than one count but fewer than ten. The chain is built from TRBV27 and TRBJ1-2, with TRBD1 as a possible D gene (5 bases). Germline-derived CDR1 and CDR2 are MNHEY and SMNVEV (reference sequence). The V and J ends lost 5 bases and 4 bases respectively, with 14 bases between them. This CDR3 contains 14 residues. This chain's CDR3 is CASSRIDRTYGYTF. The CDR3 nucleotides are TGTGCCAGCAGTCGAATTGACAGAACCTATGGCTACACCTTC.

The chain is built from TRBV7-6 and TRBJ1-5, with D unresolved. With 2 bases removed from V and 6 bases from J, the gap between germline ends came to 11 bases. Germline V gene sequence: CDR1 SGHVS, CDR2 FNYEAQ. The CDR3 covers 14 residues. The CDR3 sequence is CASSLWANRQPQHF. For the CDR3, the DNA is TGTGCCAGCAGCTTATGGGCCAACCGTCAGCCCCAGCATTTT.

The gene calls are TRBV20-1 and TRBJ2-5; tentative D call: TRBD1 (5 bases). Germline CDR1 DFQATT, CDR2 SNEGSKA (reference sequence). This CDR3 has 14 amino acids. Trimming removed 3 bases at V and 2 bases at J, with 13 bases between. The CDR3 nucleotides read TGCAGTGCTAGCCAGACAGTAGATCAAGAGACCCAGTACTTC. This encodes CSASQTVDQETQYF.

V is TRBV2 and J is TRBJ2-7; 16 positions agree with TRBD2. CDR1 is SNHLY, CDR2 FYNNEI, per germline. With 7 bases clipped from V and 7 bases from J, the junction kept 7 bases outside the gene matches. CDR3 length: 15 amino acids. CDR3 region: CASTGTSGGAEEQYF. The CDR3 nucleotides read TGTGCCAGCACTGGGACTAGCGGGGGGGCCGAGGAGCAGTACTTC.

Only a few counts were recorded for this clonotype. In DNA form, the CDR3 reads TGTGCCAGCAGCTCCCCCGGGACAGGGAAGAATGAAAAACTGTTTTTT. Its translation: CASSSPGTGKNEKLFF. The rearrangement joins TRBV11-2 to TRBJ1-4, with 9 bases lining up with TRBD1. The CDR3 has 16 amino acids. CDR1 and CDR2 from the germline V gene are SGHAT and FQNNGV. Trimming took 4 bases from V and 5 from J; bases not matched to a gene: 8. Using reference TRBV11-2 and TRBJ1-4 for the parts outside the CDR3, the full variable domain is EAGVAQSPRYKIIEKRQSVAFWCNPISGHATLYWYQQILGQGPKLLIQFQNNGVVDDSQLPKDRFSAERLKGVDSTLKIQPAKLEDSAVYLCASSSPGTGKNEKLFFGSGTQLSVL.

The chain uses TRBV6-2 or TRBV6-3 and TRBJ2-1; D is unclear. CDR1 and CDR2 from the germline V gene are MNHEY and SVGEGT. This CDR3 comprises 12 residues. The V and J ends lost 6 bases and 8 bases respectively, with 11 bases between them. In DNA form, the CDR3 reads TGTGCCAGCAGCCTTCTGATGTATGAGCAGTTCTTC. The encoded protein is CASSLLMYEQFF.

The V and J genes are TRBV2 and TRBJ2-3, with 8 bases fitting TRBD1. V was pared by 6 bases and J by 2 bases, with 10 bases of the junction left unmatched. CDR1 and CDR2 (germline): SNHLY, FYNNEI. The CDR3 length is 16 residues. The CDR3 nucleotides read TGTGCCAGCAGCTTTGGACAGGGCGGGACCACAGATACGCAGTATTTT. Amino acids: CASSFGQGGTTDTQYF.

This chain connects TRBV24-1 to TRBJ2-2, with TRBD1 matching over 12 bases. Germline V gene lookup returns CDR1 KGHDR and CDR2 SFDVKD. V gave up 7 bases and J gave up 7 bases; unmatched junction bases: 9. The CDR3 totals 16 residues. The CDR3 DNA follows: TGTGCCACCAGCCTCCCGGGACAGGGGGCCGGCGGGGAGCTGTTTTTT. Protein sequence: CATSLPGQGAGGELFF.

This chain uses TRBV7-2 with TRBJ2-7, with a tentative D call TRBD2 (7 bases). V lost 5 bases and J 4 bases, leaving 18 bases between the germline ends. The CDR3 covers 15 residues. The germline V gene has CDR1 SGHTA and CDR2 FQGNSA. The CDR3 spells CASSPTGGRSYEQYF. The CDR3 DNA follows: TGTGCCAGCAGCCCCACCGGGGGGCGAAGTTACGAGCAGTACTTC.

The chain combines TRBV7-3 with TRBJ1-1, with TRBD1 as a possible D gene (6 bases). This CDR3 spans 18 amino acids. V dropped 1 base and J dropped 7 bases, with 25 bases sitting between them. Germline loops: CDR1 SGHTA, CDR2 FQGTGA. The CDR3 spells CASSLKEGQTKGGFEAFF. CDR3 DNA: TGTGCCAGCAGCTTAAAGGAAGGACAGACTAAGGGCGGTTTTGAAGCTTTCTTT.

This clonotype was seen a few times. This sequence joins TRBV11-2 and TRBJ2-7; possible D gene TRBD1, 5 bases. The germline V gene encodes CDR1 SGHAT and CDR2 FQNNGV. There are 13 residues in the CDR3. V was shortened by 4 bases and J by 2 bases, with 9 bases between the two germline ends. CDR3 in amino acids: CASSSGLPYEQYF. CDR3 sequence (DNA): TGTGCCAGCAGCTCAGGGTTACCCTACGAGCAGTACTTC.

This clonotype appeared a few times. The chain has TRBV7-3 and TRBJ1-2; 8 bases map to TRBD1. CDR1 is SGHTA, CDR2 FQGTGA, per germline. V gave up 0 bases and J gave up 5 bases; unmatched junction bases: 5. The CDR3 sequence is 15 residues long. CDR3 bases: TGTGCCAGCAGCTTAACTGGCAGGGGGCGATATGGCTACACCTTC. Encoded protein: CASSLTGRGRYGYTF.